A selection of T cell receptor beta chains follows, all from one sample in a study of monozygotic twins with inflammatory bowel disease. TCRdb re-called the 5' RACE reads and shows each CDR3 protein once, DNA omitted. Seen in this sample are approximately 400,000 distinct CDR3 sequences; the ten most common clones hold 2.4%. Sequences were obtained from blood. These TCRs come from a human donor with ulcerative colitis or Crohn's disease, or a healthy co-twin of an affected twin (not recorded which). Both conserved end residues are part of each CDR3.

j_gene: TRBJ2-7; v_gene: TRBV5-5; CDR3aa: CASSTPEPPYEQYF
j_gene: TRBJ2-1; v_gene: TRBV4-1; CDR3aa: CAREGGQGYRGNNEQFF
j_gene: TRBJ1-1; v_gene: TRBV6-1; CDR3aa: CASSEAPRYGAFF
j_gene: TRBJ1-1; v_gene: TRBV28; CDR3aa: CASRLTGTGFLGNTEAFF
j_gene: TRBJ2-4; v_gene: TRBV29-1; CDR3aa: CSVGQGWDQYF
j_gene: TRBJ2-6; v_gene: TRBV7-6; CDR3aa: CASSFWGTGGSGANVLTF
j_gene: TRBJ1-1; v_gene: TRBV7-3; CDR3aa: CASSWTSNTEAFF
j_gene: TRBJ1-6; v_gene: TRBV11-1; CDR3aa: CASSPPGQRNSPLHF
j_gene: TRBJ2-6; v_gene: TRBV7-9; CDR3aa: CASTRTEPGANVLTF
j_gene: TRBJ2-7; v_gene: TRBV30; CDR3aa: CAWSYSGRSSYEQYF
j_gene: TRBJ2-3; v_gene: TRBV5-1; CDR3aa: CASSLKDQGAHDTQYF
j_gene: TRBJ2-5; v_gene: TRBV7-6; CDR3aa: CASSPTRAETQYF
j_gene: TRBJ2-3; v_gene: TRBV13; CDR3aa: CASSFSPEPFPEVSTDTQYF
j_gene: TRBJ2-3; v_gene: TRBV21-1; CDR3aa: CASSPGHTQYF
j_gene: TRBJ2-1; v_gene: TRBV5-1; CDR3aa: CASSSQPLDRAFYNEQFF
j_gene: TRBJ2-3; v_gene: TRBV28; CDR3aa: CASSGSDTDTQYF
j_gene: TRBJ2-7; v_gene: TRBV18; CDR3aa: CASSLGQGDSYEQYF
j_gene: TRBJ2-7; v_gene: TRBV7-3; CDR3aa: CASSPSAGSYEQYF
j_gene: TRBJ1-1; v_gene: TRBV6-4; CDR3aa: CASSTREGEAFF
j_gene: TRBJ2-4; v_gene: TRBV18; CDR3aa: CASSPQLADDIQYF
j_gene: TRBJ2-2; v_gene: TRBV4-3; CDR3aa: CASSHPTGELFF
j_gene: TRBJ2-2; v_gene: TRBV5-1; CDR3aa: CASSPNSGGRTGELFF
j_gene: TRBJ2-7; v_gene: TRBV7-2; CDR3aa: CASSVQSTSFEQYF
j_gene: TRBJ2-2; v_gene: TRBV28; CDR3aa: CASNLGGNTGELFF
j_gene: TRBJ2-7; v_gene: TRBV6-1; CDR3aa: CASSWEGPYEQYF
j_gene: TRBJ1-3; v_gene: TRBV6-5; CDR3aa: CASSYAPGGGNTIYF
j_gene: TRBJ2-4; v_gene: TRBV6-5; CDR3aa: CASSYPGPGRAKNIQYF
j_gene: TRBJ1-2; v_gene: TRBV7-9; CDR3aa: CASSLTGGDGYTF
j_gene: TRBJ2-7; v_gene: TRBV7-9; CDR3aa: CASSPRLAGGYEQYF
j_gene: TRBJ1-3; v_gene: TRBV5-1; CDR3aa: CASRLLSSGNTIYF
j_gene: TRBJ1-5; v_gene: TRBV7-8; CDR3aa: CASSSMPRQPQHF
j_gene: TRBJ2-4; v_gene: TRBV28; CDR3aa: CASSSRKALAKNIQYF
j_gene: TRBJ1-2; v_gene: TRBV5-8; CDR3aa: CASSPTGQGFYGYTF
j_gene: TRBJ2-7; v_gene: TRBV6-1; CDR3aa: CASTRSRTYERYF
j_gene: TRBJ2-7; v_gene: TRBV3-1; CDR3aa: CASSQVPPHEQYF
j_gene: TRBJ2-7; v_gene: TRBV4-3; CDR3aa: CASSQEWGDEQYF
j_gene: TRBJ2-1; v_gene: TRBV20-1; CDR3aa: CSARFLGDSSYNEQFF